This T cell receptor beta chain was recovered during a study of long-term antiretroviral therapy in people with HIV. Version v3.0 of the immunoSEQ assay ran at survey level. Libraries were prepared by immunoSEQ multiplex PCR; TCRdb keeps only in-frame clonotypes and omits some of them. This sample carries more than 35,000 clones, over 90% of them seen once, and the ten largest clones take around 2.7%. V shed 2 bases and J shed 3 bases, with 16 bases lying between them. This CDR3 is built from 16 residues. Germline V gene data show CDR1 as KGHSH and CDR2 as LQKENI. At least one PBMC sample before ART and at least two after were required. This clone was detected once. Its antigen is not known. Study conclusions and caveats: Diversity went up after ART and still fell short of transplant donor controls. Blood specimens, gathered between about 2004 and 2018, were possibly obtained under older ART regimens.

The V and J genes are TRBV18 and TRBJ1-1; possibly TRBD1 for D (5 bases). The specimen was unsorted PBMCs, collected 3.7 years after starting antiretroviral therapy. This TCR was sampled from a woman aged 45 to 65 with HIV. The CDR3 DNA reads as TGTGCCAGCTCACCAAGGGCAGGGTCGGCGGACACTGAAGCTTTCTTT. Amino acids: CASSPRAGSADTEAFF.